Listed here are 17 T cell receptor beta chains from one sample, sequenced in a study of blood T cells in healthy people across ages. PCR was performed a second time for roughly 7 to 11 cycles using a sample-barcoded 5' primer and a J-beta primer mix. TCRdb used MiXCR to reprocess the 5' RACE reads, holding one entry per CDR3 protein. The table includes roughly 700,000 distinct CDR3 sequences, roughly 25% detected once. This same sample was also part of a study on T cells of mothers and their children.

Input material: blood. Receptors originate from a boy aged 10-17 years in good health.

The chain has TRBV28 and TRBJ2-2; D not resolved. This CDR3 comprises 15 residues. V lost 1 base and J lost 1, with 7 bases in between. Germline CDR1 is MDHEN and CDR2 is SYDVKM. CDR3 residues: CASSLFDLNTGELFF. Here the CDR3 DNA reads TGTGCCAGCAGTTTATTCGACTTGAACACCGGGGAGCTGTTTTTT.

This clonotype was detected ten times or more. The chain is built from TRBV12-3 or TRBV12-4 and TRBJ2-3, with a tentative D call TRBD2 (5 bases). The length of the CDR3 is 14 residues. The V gene lost 3 bases and the J gene lost 5 bases, with 12 bases spanning the gap. Here the CDR3 reads CASSFVGVGDTQYF. CDR3 bases: TGTGCCAGCAGTTTCGTGGGAGTGGGAGATACGCAGTATTTT.

The chain has TRBV11-3 and TRBJ2-1; 10 nucleotides align to TRBD2. V lost 1 base and J lost 6; bases outside the gene matches: 3. The CDR3 length is 15 residues. Germline lookup yields CDR1 SGHNT and CDR2 YENEEA. Here the CDR3 reads CASSLVGTSANEQFF. CDR3 DNA: TGTGCCAGCAGCTTAGTGGGGACTAGCGCCAATGAGCAGTTCTTC.

This rearrangement joins TRBV29-1 to TRBJ2-1; 9 positions agree with TRBD2. The V gene's germline CDR1 is SQVTM and CDR2 ANQGSEA. Germline trimming cut 4 bases from V and 10 bases from J; bases unmatched to any gene: 23. This CDR3 has 18 residues. The CDR3 loop is CSVGRLAGKNSPRGEQFF. CDR3 DNA: TGCAGCGTTGGACGTCTAGCGGGAAAGAATAGCCCCCGGGGGGAGCAGTTCTTC.

This clonotype was seen ten or more times. This rearrangement joins TRBV12-3 or TRBV12-4 to TRBJ2-7; a possible D gene is TRBD1 (6 bases). This CDR3 contains 13 residues. The V and J ends lost 5 bases and 3 bases respectively, with 11 bases between them. The CDR3 loop reads CASSLRDNYEQYF. CDR3 coding DNA: TGTGCCAGCAGTCTCCGGGACAACTACGAGCAGTACTTC.

V and J are TRBV20-1 and TRBJ2-2; the match to TRBD1 covers 8 bases. The V segment lost 6 bases and the J segment 3 bases; nucleotides outside the gene matches: 6. Germline V gives CDR1 DFQATT, CDR2 SNEGSKA (reference sequence). The CDR3 runs to 14 residues. The CDR3 reads CSAIKDRDTGELFF. The CDR3 DNA reads TGCAGTGCCATTAAGGACAGGGACACCGGGGAGCTGTTTTTT.

The V and J genes are TRBV3-1 and TRBJ1-4; 7 bases fit TRBD1. Germline loops: CDR1 LGHDT, CDR2 YNNKEL (reference sequence). Trimming cost V 2 bases and J 5 bases; bases outside gene matches: 5. CDR3 length: 15 amino acids. The CDR3 is CASSQTGTVNEKLFF. The CDR3 DNA follows: TGTGCCAGCAGCCAAACCGGGACAGTGAATGAAAAACTGTTTTTT.

The chain joins TRBV7-9 to TRBJ2-7, with unresolved D. V lost 1 base and J 6 bases, leaving 19 bases between the germline ends. Germline values: CDR1 SEHNR, CDR2 FQNEAQ (reference sequence). The CDR3 runs 16 residues. The CDR3 DNA reads TGTGCCAGCAGCTTAGGTTCTGGCTACGTCGGCTTCGAGCAGTACTTC. This codes for CASSLGSGYVGFEQYF. The full variable domain, with the rest looked up from reference TRBV7-9 and TRBJ2-7, is DTGVSQNPRHKITKRGQNVTFRCDPISEHNRLYWYRQTLGQGPEFLTYFQNEAQLEKSRLLSDRFSAERPKGSFSTLEIQRTEQGDSAMYLCASSLGSGYVGFEQYFGPGTRLTVT.

There are a few counts of this clonotype. The chain links TRBV6-6 to TRBJ1-4; a weak D match, TRBD1 (5 bases). Trimming took 5 bases from V and 6 from J, leaving 16 bases between them. CDR1 is MNHNY and CDR2 is SVGAGI in the germline V gene (reference sequence). This CDR3 has 15 amino acids. CDR3 bases: TGTGCCAGCAGTCACGGGACGCTGGGGGATGAAAAACTGTTTTTT. This gives the protein CASSHGTLGDEKLFF.

This chain connects TRBV2 to TRBJ2-3; 12 positions agree with TRBD2. J was trimmed by 5 bases and V by 4 bases; bases with no gene match: 10. Germline CDR1 is SNHLY and CDR2 is FYNNEI. CDR3 length: 17 residues. The CDR3 sequence: CASSVPSGGAVEDTQYF. The CDR3 coding sequence is TGTGCCAGCAGTGTACCTAGCGGGGGGGCCGTGGAAGATACGCAGTATTTT.

This clonotype was seen a handful of times. This rearrangement joins TRBV20-1 to TRBJ2-2; possible D gene TRBD2, 5 bases. The V end lost 1 base, the J end lost 7 bases, and 10 bases lay between the germline ends. The CDR3 has 13 residues. Germline V gene lookup returns CDR1 DFQATT and CDR2 SNEGSKA (reference sequence). CDR3 in DNA: TGCAGTGCTAGAGTCGAGGGCTACGGGGAGCTGTTTTTT. Its protein product is CSARVEGYGELFF.

Details on this clonotype: The junction and the germline gene differ at one end; a read error may be behind it. The chain recombines TRBV7-6 with TRBJ2-3; D call uncertain. Per germline, CDR1 SGHVS and CDR2 FNYEAQ. The CDR3 contains 14 residues. The DNA of the CDR3 is TGTGCCAGCAGCCTACACGGACGCACGGATACGCAGTATTTT. As protein: CASSLHGRTDTQYF.

The rearrangement uses TRBV12-3 or TRBV12-4 and TRBJ2-7; 12 bases match TRBD2. The CDR3 totals 14 residues. V lost 5 bases, J lost 6 bases, and 5 bases stayed unmatched. This CDR3 reads CASSVLAGGSEQYF. The DNA of the CDR3 is TGTGCCAGCAGTGTACTAGCGGGGGGCTCCGAGCAGTACTTC.

The chain is built from TRBV7-2 and TRBJ2-3; 12 bases are a match to TRBD2. V was pared by 6 bases and J by 3 bases, with 4 bases of the junction left unmatched. The germline gives CDR1 SGHTA, CDR2 FQGNSA. The CDR3 is made up of 15 amino acids. The CDR3 sequence: CASRRGTSGTDTQYF. The CDR3 coding sequence is TGTGCCAGCAGGAGGGGGACTAGCGGGACAGATACGCAGTATTTT.

The V gene is TRBV6-1, the J gene TRBJ1-1; D possibly corresponds to TRBD1 (5 bases). Trimming stripped 4 bases from V and 5 bases from J, with 14 bases between. Per the germline V gene, CDR1 is MNHNS and CDR2 is SASEGT. The CDR3 has 14 residues. As DNA, the CDR3 is TGTGCCAGCAGTGTAGCTCTAGAGGGGACTGAAGCTTTCTTT. This encodes CASSVALEGTEAFF.

This clonotype occurred a few times. The chain couples TRBV7-9 to TRBJ2-1; perhaps TRBD2 as D (6 bases). The CDR3 covers 12 residues. The V end was cut by 4 bases, the J end by 7 bases, with 8 bases between. Germline V lookup: CDR1 SEHNR, CDR2 FQNEAQ (reference sequence). The CDR3 DNA reads as TGTGCCAGCAGCTCGGGGGTGAATGAGCAGTTCTTC. This gives the protein CASSSGVNEQFF.

For the CDR3, the DNA is TGTGCCAGCAATCGCGACGGCTTAGCCAAAAACATTCAGTACTTC. Its translation is CASNRDGLAKNIQYF. This chain uses TRBV9 with TRBJ2-4; D not certain. Trimming cost V 6 bases and J 0 bases, with 13 bases left between them. The CDR3 has 15 amino acids. Germline CDR1 SGDLS, CDR2 YYNGEE.